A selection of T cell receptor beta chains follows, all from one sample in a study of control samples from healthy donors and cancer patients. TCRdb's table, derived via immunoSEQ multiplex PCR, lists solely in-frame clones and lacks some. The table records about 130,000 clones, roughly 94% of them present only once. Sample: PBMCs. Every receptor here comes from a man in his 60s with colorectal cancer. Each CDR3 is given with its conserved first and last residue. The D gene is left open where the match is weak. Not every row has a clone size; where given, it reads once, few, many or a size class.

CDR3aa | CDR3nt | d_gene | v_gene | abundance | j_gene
CSASGTTNEQFF | TGCAGTGCTAGTGGTACCACCAATGAGCAGTTCTTC | NA | TRBV20-1 | NA | TRBJ2-1
CASSQGQNTEAFF | TGCGCCAGCAGCCAAGGACAGAACACTGAAGCTTTCTTT | NA | TRBV4-1 | NA | TRBJ1-1
CASSLGLGAGALTDTQYF | TGTGCCAGCAGCTTAGGGTTGGGAGCGGGGGCCCTCACAGATACGCAGTATTTT | TRBD2 | TRBV7-2 | NA | TRBJ2-3
CASSRPGINEKLFF | TGTGCCAGCAGCCGTCCAGGGATTAATGAAAAACTGTTTTTT | NA | TRBV27 | NA | TRBJ1-4
CATSNRAPEGNQPQHF | TGTGCCACCAGCAATCGGGCTCCGGAGGGCAATCAGCCCCAGCATTTT | NA | TRBV15 | NA | TRBJ1-5
CSVEPQGGNTEAFF | TGCAGCGTTGAGCCACAGGGGGGAAACACTGAAGCTTTCTTT | TRBD1 | TRBV29-1 | NA | TRBJ1-1
CASSLPIWPGNTGELFF | TGTGCCAGCAGCTTACCCATATGGCCAGGGAACACCGGGGAGCTGTTTTTT | NA | TRBV7-2 | NA | TRBJ2-2
CASSLGSTAIQPQHF | TGTGCCAGCAGCTTAGGGTCGACAGCAATCCAGCCCCAGCATTTT | NA | TRBV7-2 | once | TRBJ1-5
CASRPGQHYGYTF | TGTGCCAGCAGGCCCGGACAGCACTATGGCTACACCTTC | NA | TRBV3-1/TRBV3-2 | NA | TRBJ1-2
CASSVGQLNTEAFF | TGTGCCAGCAGTGTGGGACAGTTGAACACTGAAGCTTTCTTT | TRBD1 | TRBV2 | once | TRBJ1-1
CASSNIPRNTEAFF | TGTGCCAGCAGTAATATACCGAGGAACACTGAAGCTTTCTTT | NA | TRBV6-5 | NA | TRBJ1-1
CASTRQGDSWGYTF | TGTGCCAGCACCCGACAGGGGGACTCCTGGGGCTACACCTTC | TRBD1 | TRBV7-2 | NA | TRBJ1-2
CATSETISGPQHF | TGTGCCACCAGTGAGACAATATCGGGGCCCCAGCATTTT | NA | TRBV24-1 | NA | TRBJ1-5
CASSGLGGNTIYF | TGTGCCAGCAGCGGGCTCGGAGGAAACACCATATATTTT | NA | TRBV2 | NA | TRBJ1-3
CASSLPPGQGNNSPLHF | TGTGCCAGCAGCCTACCCCCGGGACAGGGAAATAATTCACCCCTCCACTTT | TRBD1 | TRBV3-1/TRBV3-2 | NA | TRBJ1-6
CASSPRPTPGTSYEQYF | TGCGCCAGCAGTCCGAGACCGACTCCGGGGACTAGCTACGAGCAGTACTTC | TRBD2 | TRBV23-1 | NA | TRBJ2-7
CASSQDALGGNTIYF | TGCGCCAGCAGCCAAGACGCCCTGGGTGGAAACACCATATATTTT | NA | TRBV4-1 | NA | TRBJ1-3
CATSRVGETQYF | TGTGCCACCAGCAGAGTTGGGGAGACCCAGTACTTC | NA | TRBV15 | NA | TRBJ2-5
CASSLKGGSNEKLFF | TGTGCCAGCAGCTTGAAAGGGGGAAGTAATGAAAAACTGTTTTTT | NA | TRBV5-4 | NA | TRBJ1-4
CSASSGMGNQPQHF | TGCAGTGCTAGTTCGGGAATGGGCAATCAGCCCCAGCATTTT | NA | TRBV20-1 | NA | TRBJ1-5
CASSLALDTEAFF | TGCGCCAGCAGCTTGGCTCTAGACACTGAAGCTTTCTTT | NA | TRBV5-1 | NA | TRBJ1-1
CATSDQKRGGTRDTQYF | TGTGCCACCAGTGATCAAAAGCGGGGGGGCACTCGGGATACGCAGTATTTT | TRBD2 | TRBV24-1 | NA | TRBJ2-3